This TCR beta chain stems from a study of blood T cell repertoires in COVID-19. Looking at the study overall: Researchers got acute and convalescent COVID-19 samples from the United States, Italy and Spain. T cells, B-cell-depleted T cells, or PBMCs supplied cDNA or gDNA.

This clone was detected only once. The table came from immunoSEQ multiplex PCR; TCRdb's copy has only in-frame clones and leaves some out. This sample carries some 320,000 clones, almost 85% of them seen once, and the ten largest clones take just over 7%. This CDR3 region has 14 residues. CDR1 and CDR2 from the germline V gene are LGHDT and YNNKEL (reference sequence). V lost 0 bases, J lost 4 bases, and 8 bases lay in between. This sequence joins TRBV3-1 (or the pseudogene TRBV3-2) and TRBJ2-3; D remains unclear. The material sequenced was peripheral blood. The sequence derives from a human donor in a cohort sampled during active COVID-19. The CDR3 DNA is TGTGCCAGCAGCCAAGAAGAGACTGCAGATACGCAGTATTTT. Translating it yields CASSQEETADTQYF.